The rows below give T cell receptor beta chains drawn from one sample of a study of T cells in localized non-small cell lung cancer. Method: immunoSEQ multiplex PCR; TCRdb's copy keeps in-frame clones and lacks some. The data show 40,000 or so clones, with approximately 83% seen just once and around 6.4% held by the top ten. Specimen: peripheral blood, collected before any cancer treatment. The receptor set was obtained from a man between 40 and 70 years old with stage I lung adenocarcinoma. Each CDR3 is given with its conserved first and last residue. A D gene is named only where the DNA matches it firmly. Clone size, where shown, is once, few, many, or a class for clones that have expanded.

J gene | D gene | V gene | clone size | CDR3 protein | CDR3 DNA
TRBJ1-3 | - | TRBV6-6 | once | CASSYGPLGNTIYF | TGTGCCAGCAGTTACGGTCCTCTAGGAAACACCATATATTTT
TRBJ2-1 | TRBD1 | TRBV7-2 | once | CASSSRDRVNEQFF | TGTGCCAGCAGCTCCCGGGACAGGGTCAATGAGCAGTTCTTC
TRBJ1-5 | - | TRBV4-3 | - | CASSQDQGNQPQHF | TGCGCCAGCAGCCAAGATCAGGGTAATCAGCCCCAGCATTTT
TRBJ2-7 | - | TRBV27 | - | CASSSYRGGEQYF | TGTGCCAGCAGTTCCTACAGGGGAGGCGAGCAGTACTTC
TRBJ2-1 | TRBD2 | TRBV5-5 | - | CASSLLAGSYNEQFF | TGTGCCAGCAGCCTTCTAGCGGGATCCTACAATGAGCAGTTCTTC
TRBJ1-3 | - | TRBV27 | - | CASSFSGAGNTIYF | TGTGCCAGCAGTTTCTCAGGGGCTGGAAACACCATATATTTT
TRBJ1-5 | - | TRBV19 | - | CASRIQGYSNQPQHF | TGTGCCAGTCGGATCCAGGGTTATAGCAATCAGCCCCAGCATTTT
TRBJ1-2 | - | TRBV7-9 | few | CASRLWPAGLSNGYTF | TGTGCCAGCAGACTTTGGCCCGCAGGGCTTTCCAATGGCTACACCTTC
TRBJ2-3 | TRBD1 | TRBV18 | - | CASSPGTGGTDTQYF | TGTGCCAGCTCACCAGGGACAGGGGGCACAGATACGCAGTATTTT
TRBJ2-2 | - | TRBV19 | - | CASSPRAGGLRTGELFF | TGTGCCAGTAGTCCCCGCGCTGGGGGGCTTCGAACCGGGGAGCTGTTTTTT
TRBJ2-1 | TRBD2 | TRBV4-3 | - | CASSQEKRGRRTSGRQFF | TGCGCCAGCAGCCAAGAGAAACGGGGGCGACGGACTAGCGGGAGACAGTTCTTC
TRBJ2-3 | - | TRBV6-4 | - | CASSEDGDTDTQYF | TGTGCCAGCAGCGAGGACGGCGACACAGATACGCAGTATTTT
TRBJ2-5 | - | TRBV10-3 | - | CAISGRGASQETQYF | TGTGCCATCAGTGGCAGGGGCGCGAGTCAAGAGACCCAGTACTTC